This entry lists 24 T cell receptor beta chains sequenced from one sample in a study of blood T cell repertoires in COVID-19. Sequencing was performed with immunoSEQ multiplex PCR; in TCRdb, only in-frame clones are kept and a portion is missing. The sample has around 300,000 clones; roughly 90% are singletons. Input material: peripheral blood. The receptors come from a woman aged 35 to 49 with COVID-19, enrolled during active disease.

The chain uses TRBV13 and TRBJ1-1; unclear D gene. Trimming left V 5 bases short and J 1 base short, with 8 bases between. CDR3 length: 13 residues. Germline V lookup: CDR1 PRHDT, CDR2 FYEKMQ (reference sequence). The CDR3 sequence is CASSRAKNTEAFF. Here the CDR3 DNA reads TGTGCCAGCAGCCGAGCGAAGAACACTGAAGCTTTCTTT.

The chain's CDR3 is CASSQGQFVALHF. DNA of the CDR3: TGTGCCAGTAGTCAAGGACAGTTTGTTGCCCTCCACTTT. The J gene is TRBJ1-6, the V gene TRBV19; tentative D call: TRBD1 (6 bases). The CDR3 is made up of 13 amino acids. The germline CDR1 and CDR2 sequences are LNHDA and SQIVND (reference sequence). V was clipped by 5 bases and J by 14 bases, with 16 bases between them.

The rearrangement uses TRBV7-8 and TRBJ2-2, with TRBD2 identical over 7 bases. The CDR3 is 16 amino acids. Trimming removed 5 bases from V and 4 bases from J; junction bases left unmatched: 10. Germline CDR1 and CDR2: SGHVS and FQNEAQ. CDR3 DNA: TGTGCCAGCAGCGCTCCGGGGGGTGAGGGCACCGGGGAGCTGTTTTTT. Translated, it gives CASSAPGGEGTGELFF. Together with reference TRBV7-8 and TRBJ2-2, the CDR3 gives the full variable domain: GAGVSQSPRYKVAKRGQDVALRCDPISGHVSLFWYQQALGQGPEFLTYFQNEAQLDKSGLPSDRFFAERPEGSVSTLKIQRTQQEDSAVYLCASSAPGGEGTGELFFGEGSRLTVL.

V and J are TRBV5-6 and TRBJ1-5, with 7 bases fitting TRBD1. V gave up 0 bases and J gave up 4 bases; unmatched junction bases: 7. Germline V gene data show CDR1 as SGHDT and CDR2 as YYEEEE. This CDR3 is built from 16 residues. The CDR3 DNA reads as TGTGCCAGCAGCTTGGAGACAGGGATGGGTAATCAGCCCCAGCATTTT. Translated: CASSLETGMGNQPQHF.

V gene TRBV7-2 combines with J gene TRBJ2-6; D ambiguous. This CDR3 comprises 14 residues. CDR1 and CDR2 from the germline V gene are SGHTA and FQGNSA. The ends were cut back, 9 bases at V and 0 bases at J, with 9 bases in the middle. CDR3 region: CASLVHSGANVLTF. CDR3 DNA: TGTGCCAGTCTTGTACACTCTGGGGCCAACGTCCTGACTTTC.

This clone came up a few times. The V call is TRBV19, the J call TRBJ1-2; 9 nucleotides match TRBD1. Germline CDR1 is LNHDA and CDR2 is SQIVND (reference sequence). The CDR3 is made up of 15 amino acids. With V trimmed by 7 bases and J by 1 base, 7 bases remained unmatched. The CDR3 is CASKEGQGSNYGYTF. In nucleotides, the CDR3 is TGTGCCAGTAAGGAGGGACAGGGAAGTAACTATGGCTACACCTTC.

In DNA, the CDR3 is TGTGCCAGCAGAACGACAGGGATTAACTATGGCTACACCTTC. Its translation: CASRTTGINYGYTF. V usage is TRBV7-2 and J usage is TRBJ1-2; TRBD1 matches at 7 bases. The V gene's germline CDR1 is SGHTA and CDR2 FQGNSA. Germline trimming cut 6 bases from V and 1 base from J; bases unmatched to any gene: 5. The CDR3 is made up of 14 amino acids.

The V gene is TRBV6-5, the J gene TRBJ2-7; D is possibly TRBD2 (7 bases). The germline V gene has CDR1 MNHEY and CDR2 SVGAGI. This CDR3 is built from 14 residues. The V and J ends lost 7 bases and 0 bases respectively, with 13 bases between them. CDR3 region: CASTEGGFSYEQYF. The DNA for the CDR3 is TGTGCCAGCACCGAGGGGGGGTTCTCCTACGAGCAGTACTTC.

The chain is built from TRBV30 and TRBJ1-5; 10 positions match TRBD1. J was trimmed by 1 base and V by 3 bases; bases with no gene match: 0. Germline V gene data show CDR1 as GTSNPN and CDR2 as SVGIG (reference sequence). The CDR3 is 14 amino acids. CDR3 coding DNA: TGTGCCTGGAGGGGACAGGGGAGCAATCAGCCCCAGCATTTT. Its translation is CAWRGQGSNQPQHF.

The chain uses TRBV28 and TRBJ2-7; 7 nucleotides align to TRBD2. V shed 3 bases, J shed 1 base, and the junction held 9 bases outside the gene matches. CDR1 and CDR2 (germline): MDHEN, SYDVKM. The CDR3 totals 16 residues. The CDR3 loop is CASSFLAAGSSYEQYF. The CDR3 coding sequence is TGTGCCAGCAGTTTTCTAGCGGCAGGGAGTTCCTACGAGCAGTACTTC.

The V and J genes are TRBV29-1 and TRBJ2-1, with 13 bases identical to TRBD2. Trimming cost V 4 bases and J 6 bases; bases outside gene matches: 6. This CDR3 has 15 amino acids. From germline, CDR1 is SQVTM and CDR2 ANQGSEA. The CDR3 nucleotides read TGCAGCGTTGCGGTGGGACTAGCGGGATTCAATGAGCAGTTCTTC. Amino acid sequence: CSVAVGLAGFNEQFF.

V and J are TRBV5-6 and TRBJ1-4; a weak D match, TRBD1 (5 bases). Germline V gene sequence: CDR1 SGHDT, CDR2 YYEEEE. Trimming left V 2 bases short and J 1 base short, with 12 bases between. CDR3 length: 16 amino acids. CDR3 DNA: TGTGCCAGCAGCTTAAGGATAACAGGAACTAATGAAAAACTGTTTTTT. Its translation: CASSLRITGTNEKLFF.

The chain recombines TRBV7-3 with TRBJ2-6; D call uncertain. Between the trimmed V and J ends, which lost 8 bases and 2 bases, there was a span of 13 bases. The CDR3 length is 15 residues. Germline V gene sequence: CDR1 SGHTA, CDR2 FQGTGA. The CDR3 bases are TGTGCCAGCTCCTCTTCTGTTGCTGGGGCCAACGTCCTGACTTTC. Protein sequence: CASSSSVAGANVLTF.

In its sample, this clone was seen once. The chain has TRBV28 and TRBJ1-3; D is undetermined. Germline CDR1 reads MDHEN; CDR2 reads SYDVKM. V was trimmed by 5 bases and J by 2 bases, leaving 16 bases between them. CDR3 size: 16 residues. Here the CDR3 DNA reads TGTGCCAGCAGTCCCCTCCCGGGCGGGGCTGGAAACACCATATATTTT. Its translation: CASSPLPGGAGNTIYF.

This chain joins TRBV28 and TRBJ1-5; a weak D match, TRBD1 (6 bases). The CDR3 runs to 16 residues. The V end lost 2 bases, the J end lost 1 base, and 12 bases lay between the germline ends. Germline assignment: CDR1 MDHEN and CDR2 SYDVKM. CDR3 in DNA: TGTGCCAGCAGTTTAAGGGGGGGCGGGAGCAATCAGCCCCAGCATTTT. Protein product: CASSLRGGGSNQPQHF.

The J gene is TRBJ1-1, the V gene TRBV5-1; TRBD1 agrees at 12 bases. The trim removed 1 base at V and 0 bases at J, leaving 4 bases unmatched. Per the germline V gene, CDR1 is SGHRS and CDR2 is YFSETQ. This CDR3 is 17 amino acids long. DNA of the CDR3: TGCGCCAGCAGCTTGTGGGGACAGGGGGCCTTGAACACTGAAGCTTTCTTT. This sequence encodes CASSLWGQGALNTEAFF.

The chain combines TRBV6-5 with TRBJ2-1; 7 bases map to TRBD1. Germline V gives CDR1 MNHEY, CDR2 SVGAGI. The CDR3 length is 14 residues. Trimming took 6 bases from V and 9 from J; bases not matched to a gene: 11. In DNA, the CDR3 is TGTGCCAGCAGCCCACGGACAGGCCTCCTTGAGCAGTTCTTC. Its translation: CASSPRTGLLEQFF.

The chain uses TRBV7-9 and TRBJ1-1, with D perhaps TRBD1 (5 bases). This CDR3 has 13 amino acids. V was cut by 5 bases and J by 5 bases, with 12 bases left in between. The germline CDR1 and CDR2 sequences are SEHNR and FQNEAQ (reference sequence). The CDR3 protein is CASSPGGVTEAFF. The DNA for the CDR3 is TGTGCCAGCAGCCCCGGGGGGGTAACTGAAGCTTTCTTT.

V gene TRBV7-2 combines with J gene TRBJ2-7; 9 nucleotides agree with TRBD2. In germline, CDR1 is SGHTA, CDR2 FQGNSA. V shed 3 bases, J shed 7 bases, and the junction held 16 bases outside the gene matches. The CDR3 sequence is 17 residues long. CDR3 in DNA: TGTGCCAGCAGCTTGGGATCTAGCGGGGTCCTCCGGGGGGAGCAGTACTTC. Translation: CASSLGSSGVLRGEQYF.

V gene TRBV25-1 combines with J gene TRBJ2-3; 7 bases align to TRBD1. Germline trimming cut 4 bases from V and 4 bases from J; bases unmatched to any gene: 5. CDR1 MGHDK and CDR2 SYGVNS come from the germline V gene. The CDR3 spans 14 residues. The CDR3 spells CASSAQGTADTQYF. The CDR3 bases are TGTGCCAGCAGTGCCCAAGGGACAGCAGATACGCAGTATTTT.

The gene calls are TRBV6-5 and TRBJ1-4, with TRBD1 identical over 7 bases. The germline CDR1 and CDR2 sequences are MNHEY and SVGAGI. The CDR3 covers 15 residues. V lost 5 bases and J lost 4; bases outside the gene matches: 7. The DNA of the CDR3 is TGTGCCAGCAGTCCGACAGGGTTCGATAATGAAAAACTGTTTTTT. This codes for CASSPTGFDNEKLFF.

The gene calls are TRBV2 and TRBJ1-3; no reliable D call. Germline V gene lookup returns CDR1 SNHLY and CDR2 FYNNEI. The CDR3 has 16 amino acids. V lost 6 bases and J 0 bases, leaving 15 bases between the germline ends. Here the CDR3 DNA reads TGTGCCAGCAGCCCTACCTACTTCAACTCTGGAAACACCATATATTTT. Translating it yields CASSPTYFNSGNTIYF.

This clone was seen a single time. The V and J genes are TRBV5-1 and TRBJ2-1; possible D gene TRBD2, 6 bases. The germline V and J ends were trimmed by 4 bases and 7 bases, with 21 bases remaining between them. There are 16 residues in the CDR3. CDR1 SGHRS and CDR2 YFSETQ come from the germline V gene. CDR3 in amino acids: CASSPAWGGGMNEQFF. The CDR3 nucleotides read TGCGCCAGCAGCCCCGCCTGGGGTGGCGGGATGAATGAGCAGTTCTTC.

CDR3: CASTQATGGLQPQHF. The CDR3 coding sequence is TGTGCCAGCACTCAGGCGACAGGGGGCTTGCAGCCCCAGCATTTT. V usage is TRBV28 and J usage is TRBJ1-5; TRBD1 agrees at 10 bases. The germline V gene encodes CDR1 MDHEN and CDR2 SYDVKM. Losses at the gene ends were 7 bases for V and 7 bases for J; bases not matched to a gene: 10. This CDR3 region has 15 residues.